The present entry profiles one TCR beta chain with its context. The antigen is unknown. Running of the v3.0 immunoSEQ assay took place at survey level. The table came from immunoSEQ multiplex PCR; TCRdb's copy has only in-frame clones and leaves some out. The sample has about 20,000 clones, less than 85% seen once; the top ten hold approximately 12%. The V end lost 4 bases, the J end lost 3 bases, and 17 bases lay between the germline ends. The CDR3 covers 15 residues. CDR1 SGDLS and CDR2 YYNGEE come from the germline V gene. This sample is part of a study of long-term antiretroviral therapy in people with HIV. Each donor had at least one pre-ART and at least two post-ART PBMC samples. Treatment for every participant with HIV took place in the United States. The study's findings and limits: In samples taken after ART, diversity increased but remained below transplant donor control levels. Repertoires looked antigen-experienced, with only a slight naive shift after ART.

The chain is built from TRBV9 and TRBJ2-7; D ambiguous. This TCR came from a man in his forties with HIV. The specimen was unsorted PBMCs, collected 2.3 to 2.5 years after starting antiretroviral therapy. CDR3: CASSPGRAGIYEQYF. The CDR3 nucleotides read TGTGCCAGCAGCCCCGGGCGTGCAGGAATCTACGAGCAGTACTTC. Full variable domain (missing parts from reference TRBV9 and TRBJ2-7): DSGVTQTPKHLITATGQRVTLRCSPRSGDLSVYWYQQSLDQGLQFLIQYYNGEERAKGNILERFSAQQFPDLHSELNLSSLELGDSALYFCASSPGRAGIYEQYFGPGTRLTVT.